The 31 T cell receptor beta chains listed next were all sequenced from one sample in a study of vaccination effects on CD4 cells after COVID-19. These receptors are not linked to any known antigen. The repertoire was sequenced with immunoSEQ multiplex PCR; TCRdb's copy has only in-frame clones and lacks some. The sample consists of around 30,000 clones, roughly two thirds of them appearing once. Expansion with viral peptide pools was applied to antigen-specific CD4+ T cells by the ViraFEST assay prior to sequencing. Subsequent to a culture period of around eleven days, CD4+ T cells were isolated. This material consisted of CD4+ T cells from PBMCs cultured with HCoV-229E spike peptides, taken before COVID-19 vaccination. The source of these receptors is a human donor who received a COVID-19 vaccine.

This rearrangement joins TRBV6-5 to TRBJ1-4, with 11 nucleotides matching TRBD1. The V gene end was trimmed by 7 bases and the J gene end by 3 bases; junction bases not matched to a gene: 4. Per germline, CDR1 MNHEY and CDR2 SVGAGI. CDR3 length: 15 amino acids. The CDR3 coding sequence is TGTGCCAGCACCTGGGACAGGGGGGCTAATGAAAAACTGTTTTTT. It yields the protein CASTWDRGANEKLFF.

The V gene is TRBV3-1 (or the pseudogene TRBV3-2), the J gene TRBJ1-4; D is uncertain. Germline V gene sequence: CDR1 LGHDT, CDR2 YNNKEL (reference sequence). V dropped 4 bases and J dropped 7 bases, with 10 bases sitting between them. There are 13 residues in the CDR3. Written as DNA, the CDR3 is TGTGCCAGCAGCCGCGTGCTAGGTGAAAAACTGTTTTTT. Translation: CASSRVLGEKLFF.

The J gene is TRBJ1-1, the V gene TRBV2; D is undetermined. Germline V lookup: CDR1 SNHLY, CDR2 FYNNEI. The V and J ends lost 6 bases and 1 base respectively, with 15 bases between them. There are 15 residues in the CDR3. The CDR3 DNA is TGTGCCAGCAGGAGATGGCGCGAGCCGAACACTGAAGCTTTCTTT. It encodes CASRRWREPNTEAFF.

This chain links TRBV7-2 with TRBJ1-3, with D unclear. Trimming stripped 6 bases from V and 0 bases from J, with 15 bases between. The CDR3 contains 16 residues. The V gene's germline CDR1 is SGHTA and CDR2 FQGNSA. The CDR3 is CASSTDHVRSGNTIYF. In DNA, the CDR3 is TGTGCCAGCAGTACCGACCACGTGCGCTCTGGAAACACCATATATTTT. The full variable domain, completed using reference TRBV7-2 and TRBJ1-3, is GAGVSQSPSNKVTEKGKDVELRCDPISGHTALYWYRQSLGQGLEFLIYFQGNSAPDKSGLPSDRFSAERTGGSVSTLTIQRTQQEDSAVYLCASSTDHVRSGNTIYFGEGSWLTVV.

This clone was counted only a few times. The chain links TRBV7-2 to TRBJ2-7; D gene uncertain. The CDR3 contains 12 residues. V was shortened by 4 bases and J by 0 bases, with 4 bases between the two germline ends. Germline-derived CDR1 and CDR2 are SGHTA and FQGNSA. The CDR3 DNA follows: TGTGCCAGCAGCTCGAACTCCTACGAGCAGTACTTC. It translates to CASSSNSYEQYF. Based on the CDR3 plus reference TRBV7-2 and TRBJ2-7, the full variable domain is GAGVSQSPSNKVTEKGKDVELRCDPISGHTALYWYRQSLGQGLEFLIYFQGNSAPDKSGLPSDRFSAERTGGSVSTLTIQRTQQEDSAVYLCASSSNSYEQYFGPGTRLTVT.

This clone rates as medium-sized (0.01 to 0.1%). The chain combines TRBV25-1 with TRBJ2-2; 7 bases line up with TRBD2. The CDR3 has 12 residues. Losses at the gene ends were 4 bases for V and 9 bases for J; bases not matched to a gene: 2. CDR1 is MGHDK and CDR2 is SYGVNS in the germline V gene. The CDR3 spells CASSGGGRELFF. DNA for the CDR3: TGTGCCAGCAGTGGGGGAGGGCGGGAGCTGTTTTTT.

The gene calls are TRBV18 and TRBJ1-5, with 8 bases aligning to TRBD1. The germline V gene has CDR1 KGHSH and CDR2 LQKENI. V trimming: 5 bases; J trimming: 2 bases; junction bases outside the gene matches: 5. This CDR3 is built from 15 residues. CDR3 region: CASSAGQVGNQPQHF. DNA of the CDR3: TGTGCCAGCTCAGCGGGACAGGTAGGCAATCAGCCCCAGCATTTT. Drawing the rest from reference TRBV18 and TRBJ1-5, the complete variable domain is NAGVMQNPRHLVRRRGQEARLRCSPMKGHSHVYWYRQLPEEGLKFMVYLQKENIIDESGMPKERFSAEFPKEGPSILRIQQVVRGDSAAYFCASSAGQVGNQPQHFGDGTRLSIL.

The gene calls are TRBV6-2 or TRBV6-3 and TRBJ1-1; weak D call: TRBD1 (6 bases). Per the germline V gene, CDR1 is MNHEY and CDR2 is SVGEGT. Trimming cost V 6 bases and J 9 bases, with 20 bases left between them. CDR3 size: 14 residues. The CDR3 DNA sequence: TGTGCCAGCAGCCCACTTATCGGACAGAACCAAGCTTTCTTT. Protein sequence: CASSPLIGQNQAFF.

The CDR3, as DNA: TGCGCCAGCAGCTTTGACAGAGACAACTATGGCTACACCTTC. Translated, it gives CASSFDRDNYGYTF. This chain connects TRBV5-1 to TRBJ1-2, with a tentative D call TRBD1 (5 bases). Per the germline V gene, CDR1 is SGHRS and CDR2 is YFSETQ. The CDR3 sequence is 14 residues long. Trimming removed 2 bases at V and 2 bases at J, with 10 bases between.

J is TRBJ2-1 and V is TRBV4-3, with 7 bases identical to TRBD2. This CDR3 spans 18 amino acids. V lost 0 bases, J lost 0 bases, and 8 bases stayed unmatched. Germline CDR1 LGHNA, CDR2 YSLEER. The CDR3 loop is CASSQDPPLAVSYNEQFF. In DNA form, the CDR3 reads TGCGCCAGCAGCCAAGACCCCCCGCTAGCGGTCTCCTACAATGAGCAGTTCTTC.

The J gene is TRBJ1-5, the V gene TRBV7-2, with D uncertain. This CDR3 is built from 13 residues. From germline, CDR1 is SGHTA and CDR2 FQGNSA. V was pared by 4 bases and J by 9 bases, with 13 bases between. The CDR3, as DNA: TGTGCCAGCAGCTCCAACCCCAATGGGCCCCAGCATTTT. It yields the protein CASSSNPNGPQHF.

The chain couples TRBV9 to TRBJ1-5; 7 bases map to TRBD1. This CDR3 is built from 15 residues. J lost 2 bases, V lost 0 bases, and 2 bases had no gene match. Germline V gene data show CDR1 as SGDLS and CDR2 as YYNGEE. The CDR3 region is CASSVEGAGNQPQHF. CDR3 coding DNA: TGTGCCAGCAGCGTAGAGGGGGCTGGCAATCAGCCCCAGCATTTT.

This clone was observed a handful of times. The chain uses TRBV5-4 and TRBJ2-7; tentatively, D is TRBD2 (5 bases). Trimming shortened V by 4 bases and J by 6 bases, and 14 bases separated the two germline ends. CDR3 size: 13 residues. The germline gives CDR1 SGHNT, CDR2 YYREEE (reference sequence). The CDR3 sequence is CASSPDWEGEQYF. The CDR3 DNA is TGTGCCAGCAGCCCGGACTGGGAAGGCGAGCAGTACTTC.

V is TRBV25-1 and J is TRBJ2-2, with D possibly being TRBD2 (5 bases). Trimming shortened V by 3 bases and J by 0 bases, and 8 bases separated the two germline ends. The length of the CDR3 is 15 residues. Germline CDR1 and CDR2: MGHDK and SYGVNS. CDR3 sequence (DNA): TGTGCCAGCAGTGAGAGGGTCGCGAACACCGGGGAGCTGTTTTTT. Protein product: CASSERVANTGELFF.

The rearrangement uses TRBV10-3 and TRBJ1-1; D remains unclear. The V and J ends lost 3 bases and 6 bases respectively, with 20 bases between them. The length of the CDR3 is 16 residues. Germline V lookup: CDR1 ENHRY, CDR2 SYGVKD. CDR3 sequence reads: CAISDFERRRGPEAFF. As DNA, the CDR3 is TGTGCCATCAGTGACTTCGAAAGGAGACGTGGCCCTGAAGCTTTCTTT.

V and J are TRBV19 and TRBJ2-6, with D possibly being TRBD1 or TRBD2 (5 bases each). Germline loops: CDR1 LNHDA, CDR2 SQIVND (reference sequence). Deletions cut 3 bases from V and 2 bases from J, with 8 bases between. The CDR3 has 15 residues. The DNA for the CDR3 is TGTGCCAGTAGTATTTCGGGGCCTGGGGCCAACGTCCTGACTTTC. This gives the protein CASSISGPGANVLTF.

This clone has just one count. The chain links TRBV7-9 to TRBJ2-2; a possible D gene is TRBD1 (6 bases). Germline CDR1 and CDR2: SEHNR and FQNEAQ (reference sequence). This CDR3 region has 15 residues. V was clipped by 5 bases and J by 6 bases, with 16 bases between them. CDR3 coding DNA: TGTGCCAGCAGCCTAACAGGGTTGTTCTCCGGGGAGCTGTTTTTT. Its protein is CASSLTGLFSGELFF. The full variable domain, with the rest looked up from reference TRBV7-9 and TRBJ2-2, is DTGVSQNPRHKITKRGQNVTFRCDPISEHNRLYWYRQTLGQGPEFLTYFQNEAQLEKSRLLSDRFSAERPKGSFSTLEIQRTEQGDSAMYLCASSLTGLFSGELFFGEGSRLTVL.

A word on this clone: Other DNA sequences of this sample code for an identical CDR3. The chain has TRBV14 and TRBJ1-3; D not resolved. Between the trimmed V and J ends, which lost 4 bases and 4 bases, there was a span of 11 bases. From germline, CDR1 is SGHDN and CDR2 FVKESK. CDR3 length equals 14 residues. The CDR3 loop reads CASSPLGPGNTIYF. The CDR3 region has the DNA TGTGCCAGCAGCCCTTTAGGGCCAGGAAACACCATATATTTT.

This chain connects TRBV20-1 to TRBJ1-1; possible D gene TRBD1, 5 bases. This CDR3 is built from 11 residues. V lost 2 bases, J lost 5 bases, and 6 bases lay in between. CDR1 DFQATT and CDR2 SNEGSKA come from the germline V gene (reference sequence). The CDR3 coding sequence is TGCAGTGCTAGATGGGGGACTGAAGCTTTCTTT. Amino acid sequence: CSARWGTEAFF.

This chain uses TRBV9 with TRBJ2-1, with 8 bases lining up with TRBD2. This CDR3 comprises 14 residues. The germline CDR1 and CDR2 sequences are SGDLS and YYNGEE. The ends lost 7 bases at V and 4 bases at J; junction bases unmatched: 7. The CDR3 DNA sequence: TGTGCCAGCGGCAGGACTAGCAGTTACAATGAGCAGTTCTTC. Its translation is CASGRTSSYNEQFF.

The rearrangement uses TRBV12-3 or TRBV12-4 and TRBJ1-2; weak D call: TRBD1 (5 bases). The ends were cut back, 7 bases at V and 5 bases at J, with 11 bases in the middle. The CDR3 runs 12 residues. CDR3 DNA sequence: TGTGCCAGCATACAGGACGGATATGGCTACACCTTC. It codes for CASIQDGYGYTF.

This clone came up once. The gene calls are TRBV9 and TRBJ2-3; the D gene is possibly TRBD1 (5 bases). Germline-derived CDR1 and CDR2 are SGDLS and YYNGEE. The CDR3 loop spans 12 amino acids. Trimming pared 0 bases from V and 9 bases from J, leaving 8 bases between. The CDR3 nucleotides read TGTGCCAGCAGCGTAGGGGCAGGGACGCAGTATTTT. Its protein is CASSVGAGTQYF. The full variable domain, its missing parts supplied by reference TRBV9 and TRBJ2-3, is DSGVTQTPKHLITATGQRVTLRCSPRSGDLSVYWYQQSLDQGLQFLIQYYNGEERAKGNILERFSAQQFPDLHSELNLSSLELGDSALYFCASSVGAGTQYFGPGTRLTVL.

This sequence joins TRBV7-9 and TRBJ2-3; D ambiguous. Germline values: CDR1 SEHNR, CDR2 FQNEAQ (reference sequence). Between the trimmed V and J ends, which lost 5 bases and 4 bases, there was a span of 10 bases. The CDR3 runs to 13 residues. The DNA for the CDR3 is TGTGCCAGCAGCCTTGATCGTGCAGATACGCAGTATTTT. Translation: CASSLDRADTQYF.

With regard to this clone: Other nucleotide sequences in the sample specify the same CDR3. This chain joins TRBV6-5 and TRBJ2-7; 9 bases match TRBD1. The CDR3 spans 12 residues. In germline, CDR1 is MNHEY, CDR2 SVGAGI. V was pared by 6 bases and J by 6 bases, with 3 bases of the junction left unmatched. The CDR3 DNA is TGTGCCAGCAGACAGGGGGCTGGCGAGCAGTACTTC. Translated: CASRQGAGEQYF.

The genes are TRBV2 and TRBJ1-5, with D unresolved. This CDR3 is 16 amino acids long. Deletions cut 6 bases from V and 0 bases from J, with 15 bases between. The germline gives CDR1 SNHLY, CDR2 FYNNEI. CDR3 DNA: TGTGCCAGCAGAGAAACCGGGGTCTATAGCAATCAGCCCCAGCATTTT. Encoded protein: CASRETGVYSNQPQHF.

The chain carries TRBV6-6 and TRBJ1-5; no clear D. CDR3 size: 21 residues. Germline assignment: CDR1 MNHNY and CDR2 SVGAGI (reference sequence). V shed 6 bases and J shed 4 bases, with 34 bases lying between them. The CDR3 loop reads CASSQRRARGLIGIANQPQHF. CDR3 coding DNA: TGTGCCAGCAGCCAAAGGCGGGCCCGGGGTCTAATTGGGATTGCGAATCAGCCCCAGCATTTT.

The chain links TRBV4-2 to TRBJ1-2; TRBD1 is a possible D gene (5 bases). The CDR3 runs 15 residues. Germline values: CDR1 LGHNA, CDR2 YNFKEQ. V was clipped by 0 bases and J by 8 bases, with 16 bases between them. In DNA form, the CDR3 reads TGTGCCAGCAGCCAAGATTCAGGGAGGGTCGGCGGCTACACCTTC. Its protein is CASSQDSGRVGGYTF.

The chain couples TRBV3-1 (or the pseudogene TRBV3-2) to TRBJ1-2; TRBD1 matches 9 bases. The CDR3 contains 17 residues. Germline V gives CDR1 LGHDT, CDR2 YNNKEL (reference sequence). Trimming at V came to 1 base and at J to 7 bases, leaving 13 bases not matched to a gene. In DNA form, the CDR3 reads TGTGCCAGCAGCCAAGGTGGGACGGACAGGGGATCTCCTGGCTACACCTTC. As protein: CASSQGGTDRGSPGYTF.

The V and J genes are TRBV18 and TRBJ1-3; D gene ambiguous. The CDR3 is made up of 16 amino acids. CDR1 and CDR2 from the germline V gene are KGHSH and LQKENI. Trimming stripped 0 bases from V and 4 bases from J, with 13 bases between. The DNA of the CDR3 is TGTGCCAGCTCACCACCGTCGGCAGCCCGAGGAAACACCATATATTTT. This sequence encodes CASSPPSAARGNTIYF.

This clone was observed a few times. The chain combines TRBV20-1 with TRBJ2-7; 13 bases map to TRBD2. After removal of 3 bases from V and 6 bases from J, the junction contained 2 bases not matched to a gene. CDR3 length: 13 amino acids. Per the germline V gene, CDR1 is DFQATT and CDR2 is SNEGSKA (reference sequence). In nucleotides, the CDR3 is TGCAGTGCTAGTAGACTAGCGGGAGGCGAGCAGTACTTC. Its translation is CSASRLAGGEQYF.

The rearrangement uses TRBV5-8 and TRBJ1-6; possibly TRBD1 for D (5 bases). CDR1 is SGHTS and CDR2 is YDEGEE in the germline V gene. V was cut by 5 bases and J by 7 bases, with 16 bases left in between. The CDR3 has 15 amino acids. This CDR3 is CASRDRAGKNSPLHF. In nucleotides, the CDR3 is TGTGCCAGCAGAGATCGGGCAGGGAAGAATTCACCCCTCCACTTT.